This TCR beta chain was sequenced during a study of Graves' ophthalmopathy and Graves' hyperthyroidism. Overall study: Pretreatment peripheral blood was obtained at initial diagnosis.

RNA transcripts yielded amplified TCR beta CDR3 regions. Investigators did first-round RT-PCR with HTBI primers, then second-round multiplex PCR. TCRdb re-derived calls from the multiplex PCR reads in MiXCR, one entry per CDR3 protein. Of 680,000 or so distinct CDR3 sequences listed, about 20% are singletons. This clonotype was observed a few times. Hyperthyroidism showing no ophthalmopathy within 18 months of follow-up was stable. The CDR3 is made up of 11 amino acids. CDR1 and CDR2 (germline): KGHSH, LQKENI. The V gene lost 1 base and the J gene lost 11 bases, with 8 bases spanning the gap. The receptor comes from a young woman with stable Graves' hyperthyroidism. Some clones in this sample may be carry-over from other donors' samples. The specimen sequenced was peripheral blood. V and J are TRBV18 and TRBJ1-1, with a weak D call TRBD1 (5 bases). The CDR3 reads CASSPHGTAFF. CDR3 DNA: TGTGCCAGCTCACCACACGGGACTGCTTTCTTT.